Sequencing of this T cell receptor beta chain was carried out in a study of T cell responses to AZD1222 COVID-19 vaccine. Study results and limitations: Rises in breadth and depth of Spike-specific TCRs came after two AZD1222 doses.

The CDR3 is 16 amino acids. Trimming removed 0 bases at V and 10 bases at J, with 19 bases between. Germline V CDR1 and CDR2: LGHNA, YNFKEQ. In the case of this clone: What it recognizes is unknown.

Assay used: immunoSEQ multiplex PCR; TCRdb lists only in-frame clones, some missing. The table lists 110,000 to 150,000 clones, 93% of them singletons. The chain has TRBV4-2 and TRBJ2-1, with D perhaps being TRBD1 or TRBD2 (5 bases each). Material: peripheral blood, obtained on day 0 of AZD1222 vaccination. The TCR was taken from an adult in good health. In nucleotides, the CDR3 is TGTGCCAGCAGCCAAGATGTAAGGTACGGGGCCGGGGAGCAGTTCTTC. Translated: CASSQDVRYGAGEQFF.